The 20 T cell receptor beta chains below were found in one sample sequenced in a study of regulatory T cells in long-lasting Graves disease (dated by TCRdb to the early 2020s). Read against the paper, the sample's time point label means: newly diagnosed GD, antithyroid drugs for less than 3 months. For both TCR sequencing and RNA sequencing, RNA was extracted from PBMCs in TRIzol. The library relied on multiplex PCR. The instrument given in TCRdb is Illumina HiSeq 4000. iRepertoire HTBI primers and Arm-PCR amplification of CDR3 regions were used to construct TCR beta libraries. The public sequencing data were trimmed at Q25 with fastp and processed into clonotypes with MiXCR by TCRdb, which kept only in-frame beta chains. Rows are combined by CDR3 protein, so each entry shows the most common genes and DNA. The table for this sample lists 440,000 or so distinct CDR3 sequences; 14% to 15% of them were counted only once. The leading ten clones occupy 16% of the sample.

The same data also contributed to another study, on T cells in Graves' hyperthyroidism and ophthalmopathy.

This sample comprised peripheral blood mononuclear cells (PBMCs), obtained at new diagnosis, from a patient treated with antithyroid drugs. The source is a woman in her 30s with Graves disease. Donor details come from another sample of the same person, matched by shared clones.

This clonotype was seen a handful of times. This chain connects TRBV3-1 to TRBJ2-7, with D possibly being TRBD2 (5 bases). Germline V gene data show CDR1 as LGHDT and CDR2 as YNNKEL (reference sequence). Trimming took 2 bases from V and 3 from J, leaving 11 bases between them. This CDR3 is built from 14 residues. Here the CDR3 DNA reads TGTGCCAGCAGCCAAAGCCAGCGGAGCTACGAGCAGTACTTC. It is translated as CASSQSQRSYEQYF.

Worth noting for this clonotype: Being one base from a much bigger clone, this may be a read error. The chain employs TRBV20-1 and TRBJ2-5; weak D call: TRBD1 (6 bases). The V end lost 6 bases, the J end lost 11 bases, and 28 bases lay between the germline ends. This CDR3 region has 15 residues. Germline CDR1 reads DFQATT; CDR2 reads SNEGSKA (reference sequence). CDR3 amino acids: CSAAPPTGQYNEQYF. In DNA, the CDR3 is TGCAGTGCCGCTCCGCCGACAGGCCAATACAATGAGCAGTACTTC.

This clonotype has at least ten counts. V is TRBV5-5 and J is TRBJ2-5, with 9 bases matching TRBD2. J gave up 4 bases and V 4 bases, and 26 bases lay outside the gene matches. The CDR3 loop spans 21 amino acids. Germline assignment: CDR1 SGHKS and CDR2 YYEKEE (reference sequence). The CDR3 coding sequence is TGTGCCAGCAGCCTACGGGGGCGAGGGGGCTTTTTGCGGGAGGGAGCAGAGACCCAGTACTTC. Translation gives CASSLRGRGGFLREGAETQYF.

This clonotype has only a few counts. This rearrangement joins TRBV29-1 to TRBJ1-1; D is ambiguous. Germline CDR1 SQVTM, CDR2 ANQGSEA. V lost 5 bases and J 5 bases, leaving 18 bases between the germline ends. This CDR3 has 14 amino acids. CDR3 in DNA: TGCAGCGTTCAGATGCGTCTGGGTGGAACTGAAGCTTTCTTT. Translation: CSVQMRLGGTEAFF.

With regard to this clonotype: This clone may be a read error of a much larger clone one base away. The rearrangement uses TRBV20-1 and TRBJ2-1, with 9 bases matching TRBD1. Germline V gives CDR1 DFQATT, CDR2 SNEGSKA (reference sequence). The CDR3 runs to 14 residues. V gave up 1 base and J gave up 10 bases; unmatched junction bases: 8. The CDR3 DNA reads TGCAGTGCTAGAGGGGGGACAGGGAAGGACGAGCAGTTCTTC. It specifies CSARGGTGKDEQFF.

This clonotype was counted ten times or more. The chain combines TRBV11-2 with TRBJ1-6; maybe TRBD1 (5 bases). The germline CDR1 and CDR2 sequences are SGHAT and FQNNGV. This CDR3 comprises 15 residues. Deletions cut 1 base from V and 7 bases from J, with 11 bases between. This CDR3 reads CASSLGIGGNSPLHF. Here the CDR3 DNA reads TGTGCCAGCAGCTTAGGAATCGGGGGGAATTCACCCCTCCACTTT.

This clonotype was counted a few times. The chain carries TRBV11-3 and TRBJ1-4, with D possibly TRBD1 on 6 matching bases. The CDR3 has 19 amino acids. V was cut by 7 bases and J by 0 bases, with 24 bases left in between. Germline V gene lookup returns CDR1 SGHNT and CDR2 YENEEA. CDR3 region: CASTVRGAQDRATNEKLFF. CDR3 DNA: TGTGCCAGCACCGTCCGGGGGGCCCAAGACCGTGCAACTAATGAAAAACTGTTTTTT.

Ten or more counts support this clonotype. The chain is built from TRBV24-1 and TRBJ1-2; D uncertain. Per germline, CDR1 KGHDR and CDR2 SFDVKD. CDR3 length: 12 amino acids. The V end lost 4 bases, the J end lost 6 bases, and 8 bases lay between the germline ends. The CDR3 region is CATSDLDNGYTF. The CDR3, as DNA: TGTGCCACCAGTGACCTGGATAATGGCTACACCTTC.

This clonotype was detected many times. The chain combines TRBV11-3 with TRBJ2-3, with 10 bases matching TRBD2. The CDR3 loop spans 14 amino acids. Germline V gene sequence: CDR1 SGHNT, CDR2 YENEEA. Trimming removed 4 bases from V and 7 bases from J; junction bases left unmatched: 5. The CDR3 DNA is TGTGCCAGCAGCTCCTCTAGCGGGGGAAATACGCAGTATTTT. Its protein is CASSSSSGGNTQYF. Supplemented by reference TRBV11-3 and TRBJ2-3, the full variable domain reads EAGVVQSPRYKIIEKKQPVAFWCNPISGHNTLYWYLQNLGQGPELLIRYENEEAVDDSQLPKDRFSAERLKGVDSTLKIQPAELGDSAVYLCASSSSSGGNTQYFGPGTRLTVL.

This clonotype was picked up a small number of times. The CDR3 DNA sequence: TGTGCCAGCACCCTAAACGATGGCTACACCTTC. Translating it yields CASTLNDGYTF. This rearrangement joins TRBV11-2 to TRBJ1-2, with D unclear. The germline gives CDR1 SGHAT, CDR2 FQNNGV. V shed 7 bases and J shed 6 bases, with 9 bases lying between them. The CDR3 sequence is 11 residues long.

This clonotype showed up many times. V is TRBV27 and J is TRBJ1-1; D is unclear. The germline CDR1 and CDR2 sequences are MNHEY and SMNVEV (reference sequence). The CDR3 covers 14 residues. V shed 3 bases and J shed 2 bases, with 10 bases lying between them. CDR3 coding DNA: TGTGCCAGCAGTTTTCGGCCCATTAACACTGAAGCTTTCTTT. This encodes CASSFRPINTEAFF.

The rearrangement uses TRBV4-1 and TRBJ1-5; D remains unclear. The CDR3 contains 15 residues. Germline V gene sequence: CDR1 MGHRA, CDR2 YSYEKL. Trimming took 0 bases from V and 0 from J, leaving 6 bases between them. The DNA of the CDR3 is TGCGCCAGCAGCCAAGAGACCGATAGCAATCAGCCCCAGCATTTT. It yields the protein CASSQETDSNQPQHF.

This clonotype was counted ten times or more. The CDR3 coding sequence is TGTGCCAGCAGCTTAGTTACCGACACTGAAGCTTTCTTT. Amino acids: CASSLVTDTEAFF. This chain uses TRBV11-2 with TRBJ1-1, with D unclear. V was shortened by 1 base and J by 3 bases, with 6 bases between the two germline ends. This CDR3 contains 13 residues. Germline CDR1 reads SGHAT; CDR2 reads FQNNGV.

In its sample, this clonotype was seen many times. V usage is TRBV2 and J usage is TRBJ2-3; D ambiguous. This CDR3 spans 14 amino acids. V was shortened by 4 bases and J by 6 bases, with 14 bases between the two germline ends. CDR1 and CDR2 (germline): SNHLY, FYNNEI. The CDR3 sequence: CASSAVAGADTQYF. For the CDR3, the DNA is TGTGCCAGCAGTGCCGTAGCAGGTGCCGATACGCAGTATTTT.

The gene calls are TRBV6-2 or TRBV6-3 and TRBJ2-2; no definite D call. The CDR3 has 13 amino acids. V lost 2 bases to trimming and J lost 5 bases, with 6 bases between them. Germline-derived CDR1 and CDR2 are MNHEY and SVGEGT. The CDR3 spells CASSYDETGELFF. CDR3 nucleotides: TGTGCCAGCAGTTACGACGAGACCGGGGAGCTGTTTTTT.

In this sample, this clonotype turned up once. The rearrangement uses TRBV4-1 and TRBJ1-6; perhaps TRBD1 as D (6 bases). The length of the CDR3 is 15 residues. V was shortened by 0 bases and J by 7 bases, with 10 bases between the two germline ends. From germline, CDR1 is MGHRA and CDR2 YSYEKL. The CDR3 sequence: CASSQDGQRNSPLHF. The DNA of the CDR3 is TGCGCCAGCAGCCAAGATGGACAGCGAAATTCACCCCTCCACTTT.

There are a few counts of this clonotype. The V and J genes are TRBV5-8 and TRBJ2-5, with 9 bases lining up with TRBD1. The CDR3 runs to 15 residues. Germline loops: CDR1 SGHTS, CDR2 YDEGEE. V lost 0 bases and J lost 0; bases outside the gene matches: 0. The CDR3 loop is CASSLGQGDQETQYF. For the CDR3, the DNA is TGTGCCAGCAGCTTGGGACAGGGGGACCAAGAGACCCAGTACTTC.

This clonotype was counted ten times or more. This chain links TRBV11-1 with TRBJ1-1; 7 bases map to TRBD1. Per the germline V gene, CDR1 is SGHAT and CDR2 is FQDESV (reference sequence). This CDR3 region has 15 residues. V trimming: 5 bases; J trimming: 0 bases; junction bases outside the gene matches: 6. CDR3 nucleotides: TGTGCCAGCAGCCCTGGACAGGTTTTGAACACTGAAGCTTTCTTT. Translating gives CASSPGQVLNTEAFF.

This clonotype was counted ten times or more. The V call is TRBV10-3, the J call TRBJ1-1; TRBD1 aligns across 10 bases. Germline V gives CDR1 ENHRY, CDR2 SYGVKD. The J segment lost 0 bases and the V segment lost 6 bases, leaving 7 bases of the junction unmatched. The CDR3 is 16 residues long. CDR3 protein: CAIRPGTGDLNTEAFF. As DNA, the CDR3 is TGTGCCATCAGGCCCGGGACAGGGGACTTGAACACTGAAGCTTTCTTT.

This clonotype was seen ten or more times. V gene TRBV7-2 combines with J gene TRBJ2-3; D is uncertain. Trimming took off 5 bases at V and 2 bases at J, with 14 bases between the two ends. Germline loops: CDR1 SGHTA, CDR2 FQGNSA. The CDR3 sequence is 15 residues long. CDR3 residues: CASSGVGSITDTQYF. The DNA of the CDR3 is TGTGCCAGCAGCGGGGTCGGTTCTATCACAGATACGCAGTATTTT. The complete variable domain, with remaining parts taken from reference TRBV7-2 and TRBJ2-3, reads GAGVSQSPSNKVTEKGKDVELRCDPISGHTALYWYRQSLGQGLEFLIYFQGNSAPDKSGLPSDRFSAERTGGSVSTLTIQRTQQEDSAVYLCASSGVGSITDTQYFGPGTRLTVL.